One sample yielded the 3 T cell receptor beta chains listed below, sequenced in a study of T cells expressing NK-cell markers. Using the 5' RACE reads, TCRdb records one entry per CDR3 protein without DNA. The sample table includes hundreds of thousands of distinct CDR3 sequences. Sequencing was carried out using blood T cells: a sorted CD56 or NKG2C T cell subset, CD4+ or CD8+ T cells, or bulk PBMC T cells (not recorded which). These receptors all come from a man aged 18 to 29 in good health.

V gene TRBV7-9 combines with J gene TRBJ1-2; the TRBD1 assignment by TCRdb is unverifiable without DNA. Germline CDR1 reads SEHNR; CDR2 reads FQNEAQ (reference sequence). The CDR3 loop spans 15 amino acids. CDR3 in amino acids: CASSTRQGGEYGYTF.

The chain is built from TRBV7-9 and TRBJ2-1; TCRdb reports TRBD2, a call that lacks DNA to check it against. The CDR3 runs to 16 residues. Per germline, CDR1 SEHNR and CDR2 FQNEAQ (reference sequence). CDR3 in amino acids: CASRPMTSHWGNEQFF.

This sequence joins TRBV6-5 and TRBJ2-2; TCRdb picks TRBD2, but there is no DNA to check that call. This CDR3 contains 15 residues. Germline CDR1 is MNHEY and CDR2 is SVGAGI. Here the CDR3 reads CASSYSGGNTGELFF.